This T cell receptor (beta chain) stems from a study of regulatory T cells in long-lasting Graves disease. Trimming took 9 bases from V and 4 from J; bases not matched to a gene: 5. CDR3 size: 13 residues. CDR1 and CDR2 (germline): LNHDA, SQIVND (reference sequence). Researchers made TCR beta libraries by using iRepertoire HTBI primers and running Arm-PCR on CDR3 regions. MiXCR was run by TCRdb on the multiplex PCR reads, yielding one entry per CDR3 protein. This sample yields fewer than 650,000 distinct CDR3 sequences, of which about 15% are seen a single time; about 18% belongs to the top ten. Regarding time point: newly diagnosed GD, antithyroid drugs for less than 3 months. Extracted PBMC RNA gave rise to the TCR library. These records were also assigned to another study, of T cells in Graves' hyperthyroidism and ophthalmopathy. That paper notes: Expanded thyroid clonotypes (above 0.001) were mostly also found in blood.

The chain combines TRBV19 with TRBJ2-1; 8 bases align to TRBD1. The material sequenced was peripheral blood mononuclear cells (PBMCs), taken at new diagnosis, from a patient treated with antithyroid drugs. The sequence derives from a woman aged 25 to 45 with Graves disease. Here the CDR3 DNA reads TGTGCCAGCCCTCAGGGGGCTTACAATGAGCAGTTCTTC. This encodes CASPQGAYNEQFF.